This T cell receptor (beta chain) was profiled in a study of shared clonotypes between healthy human individuals. Sequenced by immunoSEQ multiplex PCR; TCRdb stores in-frame clones only, minus some. The sample includes approximately 530,000 clones, roughly 95% of them seen just once. Both subsets, CD45RA+ naive and CD45RA-negative memory, were split from the CD4+ cells. Material: naive CD4+ T cells sorted from blood. Sample subset: CD45RA+ positively selected. The TCR comes from a woman between 25 and 40 years old in good health.

The CDR3 DNA reads as TGTGCCAGCAGCCAAAGAGCAACAGATACGCAGTATTTT. This encodes CASSQRATDTQYF. The chain uses TRBV2 and TRBJ2-3; D unclear. There are 13 residues in the CDR3. Germline assignment: CDR1 SNHLY and CDR2 FYNNEI. V was shortened by 6 bases and J by 3 bases, with 10 bases between the two germline ends.